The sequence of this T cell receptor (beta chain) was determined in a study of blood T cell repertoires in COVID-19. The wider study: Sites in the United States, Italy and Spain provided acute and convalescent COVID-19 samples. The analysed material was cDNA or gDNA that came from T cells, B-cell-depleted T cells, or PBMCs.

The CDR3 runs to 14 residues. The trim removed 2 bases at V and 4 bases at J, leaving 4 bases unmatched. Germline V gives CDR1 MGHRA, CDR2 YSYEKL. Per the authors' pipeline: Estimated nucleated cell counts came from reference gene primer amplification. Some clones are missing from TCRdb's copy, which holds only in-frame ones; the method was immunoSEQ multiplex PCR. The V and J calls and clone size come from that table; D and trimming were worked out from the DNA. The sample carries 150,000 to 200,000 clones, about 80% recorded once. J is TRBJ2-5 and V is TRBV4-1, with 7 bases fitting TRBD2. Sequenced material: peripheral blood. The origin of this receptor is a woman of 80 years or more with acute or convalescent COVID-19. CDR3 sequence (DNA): TGCGCCAGCAGCCAACCCATAGCGGGAGAGACCCAGTACTTC. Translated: CASSQPIAGETQYF.